This TCR beta chain is drawn from a study of blood T cell repertoires in COVID-19 (TCRdb year 2020). Background on the whole study: Collaborator samples came from the United States, Italy and Spain and covered acute and convalescent phases of COVID-19. The material from the prospective study consisted of cDNA or gDNA derived from T cells, B-cell-depleted T cells, or PBMCs. Deeply sampled blood TCRbeta repertoires from subjects exposed to, actively infected with, or recovered from COVID-19 were included in the dataset. The repertoires were made available in a free public database intended to serve as a resource for research on the immune response to SARS-CoV-2. Samples were obtained from the ongoing ImmuneRACE study (first 160 participants) and from over 1,000 subjects provided by 6 global collaborators. Nearly every sample came with metadata listing a de-identified subject ID, COVID-19 status, age in years and sex. Where HLA class I and class II types were available, the types were taken from metadata supplied by the sample provider, not from assay-based typing.

Germline trimming amounts to 0 bases on V and 6 bases on J, with 10 as the count of junction bases outside the gene matches. The CDR3 starts with the cysteine, ends with the phenylalanine, and has 18 residues. The DNA shown is the 54-base CDR3, in frame from base 1. The germline V gene sets CDR1 to SGHDN and CDR2 to FVKESK. Results and caveats for the whole study, not just this receptor: Clinical and demographic metadata were provided uncurated, with the amount varying by source and participant.

Points on this clone: Its antigen is still unknown. The sample holds no much larger clone one base away, and base qualities are not on file.

The immunoSEQ Assay, a bias-controlled multiplex PCR, was used to amplify TCRbeta CDR3 regions from genomic DNA. Per the original workflow: The number of nucleated cells in each sample was estimated by amplification of reference gene primers within the assay. To quantify the absolute abundance of each unique TCRbeta CDR3 rearrangement, sequence reads were collapsed and filtered. For each sample, productive Simpson clonality was calculated as the square root of Simpson's diversity index across productive rearrangements. TCRdb stores this immuneACCESS table with in-frame sequences only. Part of the clones is absent; in the studies checked, under half of the shortfall reflects unresolved V genes, and no reason is known for the rest. That table supplies the V and J calls and clone size; D and trimming were determined from the DNA. This sample has approximately 32,000 clones in its table, and roughly 87% of those were observed once. About 14% of the sample is in the top ten clones.

The collaborating institutions used their own protocols to collect whole blood in K2EDTA tubes. For TCRbeta analysis, collaborators shipped samples as frozen whole blood, isolated PBMCs, or DNA extracted from either of those sample types. The V and J segments used are TRBV14 and TRBJ2-7; the central 14 bases match TRBD2. The sequence was collected from a man aged 60 to 69 with active COVID-19. Sequences were obtained from peripheral blood. The CDR3 reads as follows: CASSQDPRTSGRPSEQYF. The nucleotide sequence reads as follows: TGTGCCAGCAGCCAAGATCCCCGGACTAGCGGGAGGCCTTCCGAGCAGTACTTC.